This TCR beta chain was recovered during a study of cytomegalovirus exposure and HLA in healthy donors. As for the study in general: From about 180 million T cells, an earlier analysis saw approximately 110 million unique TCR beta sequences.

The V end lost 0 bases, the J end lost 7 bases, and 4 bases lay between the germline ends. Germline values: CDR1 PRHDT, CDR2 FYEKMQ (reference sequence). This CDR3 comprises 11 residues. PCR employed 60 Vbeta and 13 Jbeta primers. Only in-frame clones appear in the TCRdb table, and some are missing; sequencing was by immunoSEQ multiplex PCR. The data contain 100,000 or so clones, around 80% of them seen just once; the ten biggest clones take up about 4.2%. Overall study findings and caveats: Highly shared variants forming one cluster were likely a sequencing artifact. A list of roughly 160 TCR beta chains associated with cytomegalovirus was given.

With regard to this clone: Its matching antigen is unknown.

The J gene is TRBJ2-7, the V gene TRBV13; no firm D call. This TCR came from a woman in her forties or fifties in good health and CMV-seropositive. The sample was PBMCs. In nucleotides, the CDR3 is TGTGCCAGCAGCTTAGGCCGGGAGCAGTACTTC. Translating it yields CASSLGREQYF.